Listed here are 3 T cell receptor beta chains from one sample, sequenced in a study of blood T cell repertoires in COVID-19. Some clones are missing from TCRdb's copy, which holds only in-frame ones; the method was immunoSEQ multiplex PCR. The data hold 84,000 or so clones, with just under 85% observed a single time. The specimen sequenced was peripheral blood. These TCRs come from an elderly man with active or convalescent COVID-19.

This clone was seen a handful of times. This chain uses TRBV11-3 with TRBJ2-1; 11 bases agree with TRBD2. The CDR3 has 17 amino acids. The V segment lost 5 bases and the J segment 9 bases; nucleotides outside the gene matches: 15. The V gene's germline CDR1 is SGHNT and CDR2 YENEEA. The CDR3 nucleotides are TGTGCCAGCAGCCCCCGCCATAGCGGGAGGGCAGTAGGTGAGCAGTTCTTC. This gives the protein CASSPRHSGRAVGEQFF.

V and J are TRBV6-6 and TRBJ1-1; tentative D call: TRBD1 (6 bases). This CDR3 has 16 amino acids. Trimming left V 6 bases short and J 6 bases short, with 23 bases between. Germline V gives CDR1 MNHNY, CDR2 SVGAGI (reference sequence). The CDR3 loop is CASSHVPGRGGAEAFF. The CDR3 coding sequence is TGTGCCAGCAGCCACGTCCCCGGCAGGGGTGGTGCTGAAGCTTTCTTT.

The chain has TRBV5-1 and TRBJ1-2; 7 positions agree with TRBD1. Trimming removed 1 base from V and 5 bases from J; junction bases left unmatched: 2. Germline V gives CDR1 SGHRS, CDR2 YFSETQ. This CDR3 is 13 amino acids long. CDR3 region: CASSLTGEYGYTF. CDR3 in DNA: TGCGCCAGCAGCTTGACAGGGGAGTATGGCTACACCTTC.